This passage covers 5 T cell receptor beta chains from one sample sequenced in a study of blood T cell repertoires in COVID-19. Libraries were prepared by immunoSEQ multiplex PCR; TCRdb keeps only in-frame clonotypes and omits some of them. The sample holds around 270,000 clones; over 75% are singletons and the top ten take around 3.1%. The sequencing input was PBMCs or T cells enriched from blood (not recorded which). The receptors come from a woman aged 40 to 50 who had been exposed to COVID-19.

The chain links TRBV2 to TRBJ1-1; D gene uncertain. V lost 1 base and J lost 0, with 9 bases in between. Germline assignment: CDR1 SNHLY and CDR2 FYNNEI. This CDR3 is built from 15 residues. CDR3 bases: TGTGCCAGCAGTGAAGTCGGTGCGGTGAACACTGAAGCTTTCTTT. This sequence encodes CASSEVGAVNTEAFF.

V usage is TRBV5-8 and J usage is TRBJ2-3; 12 nucleotides align to TRBD2. Germline V CDR1 and CDR2: SGHTS, YDEGEE. This CDR3 is built from 17 residues. The V and J ends lost 3 bases and 11 bases, in that order; junction bases with no gene match: 16. The CDR3 is CASSSTRTSGVLYEQYF. In DNA form, the CDR3 reads TGTGCCAGCAGCTCTACTCGGACTAGCGGGGTCCTATACGAGCAGTATTTT. The full variable domain, in which reference TRBV5-8 and TRBJ2-3 provide the parts outside the CDR3, is EAGVTQSPTHLIKTRGQQATLRCSPISGHTSVYWYQQALGLGLQFLLWYDEGEERNRGNFPPRFSGRQFPNYSSELNVNALELEDSALYLCASSSTRTSGVLYEQYFGPGTRLTVL.

This clone was counted a single time. The chain employs TRBV7-2 and TRBJ1-5; D is perhaps TRBD1 (6 bases). CDR1 is SGHTA and CDR2 is FQGNSA in the germline V gene. Trimming removed 1 base at V and 5 bases at J, with 12 bases between. There are 15 residues in the CDR3. The CDR3 nucleotides are TGTGCCAGCAGCTTAGGCCTCACAGGGTATCAGCCCCAGCATTTT. Translated, it gives CASSLGLTGYQPQHF.

The rearrangement joins TRBV3-1 (or the pseudogene TRBV3-2) to TRBJ2-7; tentatively, D is TRBD1 (5 bases). Germline loops: CDR1 LGHDT, CDR2 YNNKEL (reference sequence). The CDR3 extends over 13 amino acids. V dropped 0 bases and J dropped 6 bases, with 9 bases sitting between them. The CDR3 DNA is TGTGCCAGCAGCCAAGAGGCAGGGTTCGAGCAGTACTTC. Translated, it gives CASSQEAGFEQYF.

To note about this clone: Mismatch with germline at one junction end may stem from a read error. The genes are TRBV5-1 and TRBJ1-2; a weak D match, TRBD1 (5 bases). Germline CDR1 reads SGHRS; CDR2 reads YFSETQ. The CDR3 loop spans 16 amino acids. This chain's CDR3 is CASSPAVAGLMYGYTF. CDR3 DNA: TGTGCCAGCAGCCCGGCCGTGGCAGGGCTTATGTATGGCTACACCTTC.